Listed below are T cell receptor beta chains from one sample, sequenced in a study of blood T cell repertoires in COVID-19. Data came from immunoSEQ multiplex PCR; TCRdb stores just in-frame clones and leaves some out. Seen here are about 120,000 clones, more than 75% observed once, and the top ten hold around 4.2%. Sequencing was carried out using peripheral blood. The receptor set was obtained from a man in his 60s with acute or convalescent COVID-19. Each CDR3 is given with its conserved first and last residue. Each record gives: V gene, clone size, D gene, J gene, CDR3 DNA, CDR3 protein. D genes are given only for firm matches. Size is omitted from some rows. Given values are once, few, many or a class for expanded clones.

v_call: TRBV5-8; clone_size: .; d_call: .; j_call: TRBJ2-3; cdr3_nt: TGTGCCAGCAGCTTGAGGGGAGATACGCAGTATTTT; cdr3_aa: CASSLRGDTQYF
v_call: TRBV5-6; clone_size: .; d_call: .; j_call: TRBJ1-2; cdr3_nt: TGTGCCAGCAGCTTGGGAAGGGGAATCTATGGCTACACCTTC; cdr3_aa: CASSLGRGIYGYTF
v_call: TRBV4-2; clone_size: .; d_call: TRBD2; j_call: TRBJ2-2; cdr3_nt: TGTGCCAGCAGCCAAGAAAGAGGGCTAGCGGGAAGCACCGGGGAGCTGTTTTTT; cdr3_aa: CASSQERGLAGSTGELFF
v_call: TRBV5-6; clone_size: .; d_call: TRBD1; j_call: TRBJ2-7; cdr3_nt: TGTGCCAGCAGCGGCGGGACAGGGAGCTCCTACGAGCAGTACTTC; cdr3_aa: CASSGGTGSSYEQYF
v_call: TRBV7-9; clone_size: .; d_call: TRBD2; j_call: TRBJ2-1; cdr3_nt: TGTGCCAGCAGTGGCCTAGCGGGCCGGGGAAAGCAGTTCTTC; cdr3_aa: CASSGLAGRGKQFF
v_call: TRBV7-2; clone_size: .; d_call: TRBD1; j_call: TRBJ1-3; cdr3_nt: TGTGCCAGCAGCCAGGGACAGGCGAGATCTGGAAACACCATATATTTT; cdr3_aa: CASSQGQARSGNTIYF
v_call: TRBV6-5; clone_size: .; d_call: .; j_call: TRBJ2-7; cdr3_nt: TGTGCCAGCAGTCGTCTGGGGAGCTCCTACGAGCAGTACTTC; cdr3_aa: CASSRLGSSYEQYF
v_call: TRBV28; clone_size: .; d_call: .; j_call: TRBJ2-3; cdr3_nt: TGTGCCAGCAGTCAACCGGATCACTTCTCGGGGCAGTATTTT; cdr3_aa: CASSQPDHFSGQYF
v_call: TRBV7-9; clone_size: .; d_call: .; j_call: TRBJ1-1; cdr3_nt: TGTGCCAGCAGTTACGGGGAGAGCACTGAAGCTTTCTTT; cdr3_aa: CASSYGESTEAFF
v_call: TRBV9; clone_size: .; d_call: .; j_call: TRBJ2-3; cdr3_nt: TGTGCCAGCAGCGACAGGGGGGGTTCGACAGATACGCAGTATTTT; cdr3_aa: CASSDRGGSTDTQYF
v_call: TRBV5-4; clone_size: .; d_call: TRBD1; j_call: TRBJ1-1; cdr3_nt: TGTGCCAGCAGTGTGGACAGGGGGTTGTCAGCTGAAGCTTTCTTT; cdr3_aa: CASSVDRGLSAEAFF
v_call: TRBV2; clone_size: .; d_call: .; j_call: TRBJ2-1; cdr3_nt: TGTGCCAGCAGTGGCGAGGGCAATGAGCAGTTCTTC; cdr3_aa: CASSGEGNEQFF
v_call: TRBV18; clone_size: .; d_call: TRBD1; j_call: TRBJ2-2; cdr3_nt: TGTGCCAGCTCACCGACCGGGACAGGGGAAACCGGGGAGCTGTTTTTT; cdr3_aa: CASSPTGTGETGELFF
v_call: TRBV7-9; clone_size: few; d_call: .; j_call: TRBJ1-2; cdr3_nt: TGTGCCAGCAGCTTAGGCACGGATGGCTACACCTTC; cdr3_aa: CASSLGTDGYTF
v_call: TRBV27; clone_size: few; d_call: TRBD1; j_call: TRBJ1-5; cdr3_nt: TGTGCCAGCAGTTTAGACAGGGAGGGCAATCAGCCCCAGCATTTT; cdr3_aa: CASSLDREGNQPQHF
v_call: TRBV15; clone_size: .; d_call: .; j_call: TRBJ1-4; cdr3_nt: TGTGCCACCAGCAGAGATTCGGGGGCTAATGAAAAACTGTTTTTT; cdr3_aa: CATSRDSGANEKLFF
v_call: TRBV21-1; clone_size: .; d_call: .; j_call: TRBJ1-4; cdr3_nt: TGTGCCAGCAGCAAAGAGCCTCCCCGCTGGGGGCGTCTAGAAAAACTGTTTTTT; cdr3_aa: CASSKEPPRWGRLEKLFF
v_call: TRBV24-1; clone_size: once; d_call: .; j_call: TRBJ1-1; cdr3_nt: TGTGCCACCAGTGATCCCGGGTCCGGGGAAGAAGCTTTCTTT; cdr3_aa: CATSDPGSGEEAFF
v_call: TRBV7-2; clone_size: .; d_call: TRBD2; j_call: TRBJ2-1; cdr3_nt: TGTGCCAGCAGACGGGACTATCAGTACAATGAGCAGTTCTTC; cdr3_aa: CASRRDYQYNEQFF
v_call: TRBV7-2; clone_size: .; d_call: .; j_call: TRBJ2-1; cdr3_nt: TGTGCCAGCAGCTTCAGCCTAGGAAGCTCCTACAATGAGCAGTTCTTC; cdr3_aa: CASSFSLGSSYNEQFF
v_call: TRBV7-7; clone_size: .; d_call: TRBD1; j_call: TRBJ2-2; cdr3_nt: TGTGCTAGCAGCTTAGAAACAGGGGGATGCACCGGGGAGCTGTTTTTT; cdr3_aa: CASSLETGGCTGELFF
v_call: TRBV10-3; clone_size: .; d_call: TRBD1; j_call: TRBJ2-5; cdr3_nt: TGTGCCATCCGGGACAGGTCCCAAGAGACCCAGTACTTC; cdr3_aa: CAIRDRSQETQYF
v_call: TRBV28; clone_size: .; d_call: .; j_call: TRBJ1-5; cdr3_nt: TGTGCCAGCAGTCCTGGACAGCTCAATCAGCCCCAGCATTTT; cdr3_aa: CASSPGQLNQPQHF
v_call: TRBV18; clone_size: .; d_call: .; j_call: TRBJ2-1; cdr3_nt: TGTGCCAGCTCACCTGGCACAAACAACTACAATGAGCAGTTCTTC; cdr3_aa: CASSPGTNNYNEQFF
v_call: TRBV19; clone_size: .; d_call: .; j_call: TRBJ1-2; cdr3_nt: TGTGCCAGTAGTATTCCGGGGAGCTATGGCTACACCTTC; cdr3_aa: CASSIPGSYGYTF
v_call: TRBV7-9; clone_size: few; d_call: .; j_call: TRBJ1-4; cdr3_nt: TGTGCCAGCAATGATGTGGGGGCGAAAGATGAAAAACTGTTTTTT; cdr3_aa: CASNDVGAKDEKLFF
v_call: TRBV6-5; clone_size: .; d_call: .; j_call: TRBJ2-7; cdr3_nt: TGTGCCAGCCGCCCGGGGCAGGACTACTACGAGCAGTACTTC; cdr3_aa: CASRPGQDYYEQYF
v_call: TRBV11-2; clone_size: .; d_call: .; j_call: TRBJ1-2; cdr3_nt: TGTGCCAGCAGCTTAGTGGGGAGGGATGGCTACACCTTC; cdr3_aa: CASSLVGRDGYTF
v_call: TRBV7-9; clone_size: .; d_call: TRBD2; j_call: TRBJ2-1; cdr3_nt: TGTGCCAGCAGCTTAACTAGCGGGTGGGATGAGCAGTTCTTC; cdr3_aa: CASSLTSGWDEQFF
v_call: TRBV19; clone_size: .; d_call: .; j_call: TRBJ2-2; cdr3_nt: TGTGCCAGTAGTATTAACCGCCTAGCGAGAAACACCGGGGAGCTGTTTTTT; cdr3_aa: CASSINRLARNTGELFF
v_call: TRBV25-1; clone_size: .; d_call: TRBD1; j_call: TRBJ2-7; cdr3_nt: TGTGCCAGCAGTGCTACAGGGGGAGGAGGCGAGCAGTACTTC; cdr3_aa: CASSATGGGGEQYF
v_call: TRBV29-1; clone_size: .; d_call: .; j_call: TRBJ2-3; cdr3_nt: TGCAGCGTTCGTCAGAGCACAGATACGCAGTATTTT; cdr3_aa: CSVRQSTDTQYF
v_call: TRBV5-8; clone_size: .; d_call: TRBD1; j_call: TRBJ1-2; cdr3_nt: TGTGCCAGCAGCCCGCCGGGACAGGGAGGCTATGGCTACACCTTC; cdr3_aa: CASSPPGQGGYGYTF
v_call: TRBV15; clone_size: .; d_call: TRBD2; j_call: TRBJ2-1; cdr3_nt: TGTGCCACCAGCAGAGATCGGGCTAGCGGGAGGAATGAGCAGTTCTTC; cdr3_aa: CATSRDRASGRNEQFF
v_call: TRBV6-6; clone_size: .; d_call: TRBD1; j_call: TRBJ1-2; cdr3_nt: TGTGCCAGCAGTTACTCGGGGACAGGGCTCTCTTATGGCTACACCTTC; cdr3_aa: CASSYSGTGLSYGYTF
v_call: TRBV21-1; clone_size: .; d_call: .; j_call: TRBJ1-1; cdr3_nt: TGTGCCAGCAGCCCCGGTCATAGTGAAGCTTTCTTT; cdr3_aa: CASSPGHSEAFF